Below, one T cell receptor beta chain is given with its context. Self-reported history from a screening survey and questionnaire set each donor's cohort. This entry comes from a study of blood T cell repertoires in COVID-19. About the research overall: The samples span acute and convalescent COVID-19 from the United States, Italy and Spain. Sources were T cells, B-cell-depleted T cells, or PBMCs; the material itself was cDNA or gDNA.

From germline, CDR1 is MDHEN and CDR2 SYDVKM. After removal of 6 bases from V and 8 bases from J, the junction contained 3 bases not matched to a gene. The CDR3 sequence is 11 residues long. The repertoire was sequenced with immunoSEQ multiplex PCR; TCRdb's copy has only in-frame clones and lacks some. The data contain some 270,000 clones, under 90% of them singletons. The clonotype was recovered from a woman in her fifties or sixties who had recovered from COVID-19. The rearrangement links TRBV28 to TRBJ1-1, with 7 nucleotides matching TRBD1. The specimen was PBMCs or T cells enriched from blood (not recorded which). In DNA, the CDR3 is TGTGCCAGCAGAGGGACAGACGAAGCTTTCTTT. Translating gives CASRGTDEAFF.